This T cell receptor beta chain emerged from a study of blood T cell repertoires in COVID-19. The CDR3 totals 15 residues. CDR1 is LNHDA and CDR2 is SQIVND in the germline V gene (reference sequence). V lost 5 bases to trimming and J lost 5 bases; unmatched junction nucleotides: 8. Produced via immunoSEQ multiplex PCR; TCRdb's table is partial and in-frame only. Here the sample spans 53,000 or so clones, 86% being singletons. Input material: peripheral blood. The V call is TRBV19, the J call TRBJ2-5; 10 nucleotides match TRBD2. The clonotype originates from an elderly man with acute or convalescent COVID-19. CDR3 nucleotides: TGTGCCAGTAGTGCCCCGGGACTAGCGATTGAGACCCAGTACTTC. Translation: CASSAPGLAIETQYF.